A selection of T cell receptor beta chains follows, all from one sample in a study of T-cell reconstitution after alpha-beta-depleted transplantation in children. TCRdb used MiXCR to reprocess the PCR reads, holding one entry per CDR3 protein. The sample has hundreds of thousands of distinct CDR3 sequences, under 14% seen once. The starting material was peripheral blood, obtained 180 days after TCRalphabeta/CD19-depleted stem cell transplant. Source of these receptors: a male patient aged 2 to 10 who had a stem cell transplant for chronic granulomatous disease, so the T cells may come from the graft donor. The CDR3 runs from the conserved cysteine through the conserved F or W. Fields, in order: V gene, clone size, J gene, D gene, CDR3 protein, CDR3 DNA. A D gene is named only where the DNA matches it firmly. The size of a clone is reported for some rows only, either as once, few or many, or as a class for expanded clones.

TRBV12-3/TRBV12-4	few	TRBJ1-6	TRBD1	CASSQSKGWDREVASPLHF	TGTGCCAGCAGTCAAAGCAAGGGGTGGGACAGGGAAGTCGCATCACCCCTCCACTTT
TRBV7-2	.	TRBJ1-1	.	CASSKKEGVKWGTEAFF	TGTGCCAGCAGCAAAAAAGAAGGGGTAAAGTGGGGCACTGAAGCTTTCTTT
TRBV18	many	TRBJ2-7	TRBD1	CASSAGTGGSYEQYF	TGTGCCAGCTCAGCCGGGACAGGGGGATCCTACGAGCAGTACTTC
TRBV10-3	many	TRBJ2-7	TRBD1	CAISESGQGAQEQYF	TGTGCCATCAGTGAGTCTGGACAGGGGGCGCAGGAGCAGTACTTC
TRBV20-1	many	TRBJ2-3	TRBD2	CSARSGTSGTDTQYF	TGCAGTGCCAGATCCGGGACTAGCGGCACAGATACGCAGTATTTT
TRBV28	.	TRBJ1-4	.	CASIGAANEKLFF	TGTGCCAGCATAGGGGCAGCTAATGAAAAACTGTTTTTT
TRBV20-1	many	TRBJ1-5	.	CSASKGRNQPQHF	TGCAGTGCTAGCAAAGGACGCAATCAGCCCCAGCATTTT
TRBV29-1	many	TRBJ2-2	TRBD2	CSVEAQLAGGPTGELFF	TGCAGCGTTGAAGCCCAATTAGCGGGGGGCCCTACCGGGGAGCTGTTTTTT
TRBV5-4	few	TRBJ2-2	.	CASSLLEGADTGELFF	TGTGCCAGCAGCTTACTAGAGGGTGCGGACACCGGGGAGCTGTTTTTT
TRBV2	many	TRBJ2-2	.	CASKGPGANTGELFF	TGTGCCAGCAAAGGGCCGGGGGCGAACACCGGGGAGCTGTTTTTT
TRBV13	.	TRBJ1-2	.	CASSPNLSVFDYGDTF	TGTGCCAGCAGCCCGAATCTTTCTGTATTTGACTATGGCGACACCTTC
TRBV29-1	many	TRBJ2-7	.	CSAIQIGGHEQYF	TGCAGCGCGATCCAGATTGGCGGCCACGAGCAGTACTTC
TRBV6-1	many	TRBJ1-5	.	CASTLDTFSNQPQHF	TGTGCCAGCACCCTGGACACCTTTAGCAATCAGCCCCAGCATTTT
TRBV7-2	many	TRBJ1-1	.	CASSLRMLNTEAFF	TGTGCCAGCAGCTTACGCATGTTGAACACTGAAGCTTTCTTT
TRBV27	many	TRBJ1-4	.	CASSSLGTSGGREKLFF	TGTGCCAGCAGTAGCCTCGGGACATCCGGAGGACGGGAAAAACTGTTTTTT
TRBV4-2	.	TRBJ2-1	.	CASSPRAWTAAYNEQFF	TGTGCCAGCAGCCCCCGGGCATGGACGGCTGCCTACAATGAGCAGTTCTTC
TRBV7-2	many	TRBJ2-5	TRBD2	CASSISGRGGTQYF	TGTGCCAGCAGCATTAGCGGGAGGGGGGGGACCCAGTACTTC
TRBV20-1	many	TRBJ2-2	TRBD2	CSARASGGKGYTGELFF	TGCAGTGCTAGAGCCAGCGGGGGGAAGGGATACACCGGGGAGCTGTTTTTT
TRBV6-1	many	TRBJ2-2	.	CASGGLVNTGELFF	TGTGCCAGTGGGGGGTTGGTCAACACCGGGGAGCTGTTTTTT
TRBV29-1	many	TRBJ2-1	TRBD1	CSVEEGQPLTNEQFF	TGCAGCGTTGAAGAGGGACAGCCCCTTACCAATGAGCAGTTCTTC
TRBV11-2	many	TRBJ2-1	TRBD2	CASSLVVRTSLYEQFF	TGTGCCAGCAGCTTAGTAGTCCGGACTAGCCTTTATGAGCAGTTCTTC
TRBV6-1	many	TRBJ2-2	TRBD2	CASRPWASGGYTGELFF	TGTGCCAGCAGGCCGTGGGCTAGCGGGGGATACACCGGGGAGCTGTTTTTT
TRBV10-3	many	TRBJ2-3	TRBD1	CAISRQGPGGTDTQYF	TGTGCCATCAGTAGACAGGGCCCCGGGGGCACAGATACGCAGTATTTT
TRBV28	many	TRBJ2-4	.	CASSLGHGGKNIQYF	TGTGCCAGCAGTTTAGGGCATGGGGGCAAAAACATTCAGTACTTC
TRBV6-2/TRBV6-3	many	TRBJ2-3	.	CASSQNTDTQYF	TGTGCCAGCAGCCAAAACACAGATACGCAGTATTTT
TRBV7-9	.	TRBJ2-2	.	CASSYGVGELFF	TGTGCCAGCAGCTATGGGGTCGGGGAGCTGTTTTTT
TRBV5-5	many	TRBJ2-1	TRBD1	CASSTWTGKNNEQFF	TGTGCCAGCAGCACCTGGACAGGGAAGAACAATGAGCAGTTCTTC
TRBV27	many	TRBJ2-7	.	CASGPGGGAYEQYF	TGTGCCAGCGGCCCCGGAGGCGGGGCCTACGAGCAGTACTTC
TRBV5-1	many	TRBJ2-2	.	CASSGDRASTGELFF	TGCGCCAGCAGCGGAGATCGGGCAAGCACCGGGGAGCTGTTTTTT
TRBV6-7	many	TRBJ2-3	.	CASSSPSSQYF	TGTGCCAGCAGTTCCCCGTCTTCGCAGTATTTT
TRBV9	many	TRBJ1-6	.	CASSVDGGSNSPLHF	TGTGCCAGCAGCGTAGACGGTGGGAGTAATTCACCCCTCCACTTT
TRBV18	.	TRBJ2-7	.	CASSPIAVYEQYF	TGTGCCAGCTCACCCATCGCGGTCTACGAGCAGTACTTC
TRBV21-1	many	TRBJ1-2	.	CASSKSQRANYGYTF	TGTGCCAGCAGCAAGTCCCAGCGAGCTAACTATGGCTACACCTTC
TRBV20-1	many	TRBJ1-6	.	CSAKDGKIPNSPLHF	TGCAGCGCCAAGGACGGGAAAATCCCTAATTCACCCCTCCACTTT
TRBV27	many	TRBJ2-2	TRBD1	CASKKGQGNTGELFF	TGTGCCAGCAAGAAAGGACAGGGGAACACCGGGGAGCTGTTTTTT
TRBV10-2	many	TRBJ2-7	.	CASSVGVTYEQYF	TGCGCCAGCAGTGTGGGGGTGACCTACGAGCAGTACTTC
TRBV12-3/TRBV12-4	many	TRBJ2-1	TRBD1	CASSLGTGVYNEQFF	TGTGCCAGCAGTTTGGGGACAGGGGTGTACAATGAGCAGTTCTTC
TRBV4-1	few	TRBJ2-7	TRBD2	CASSHGTSGSYEQSF	TGCGCCAGCAGCCATGGGACTAGCGGGAGTTACGAGCAGTCCTTC
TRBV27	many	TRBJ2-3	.	CASSRGATPFDTQYF	TGTGCCAGCAGTAGGGGGGCTACCCCTTTTGATACGCAGTATTTT
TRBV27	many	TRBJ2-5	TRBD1	CASSSIGQAQETQYF	TGTGCCAGCAGTTCCATAGGACAGGCCCAAGAGACCCAGTACTTC
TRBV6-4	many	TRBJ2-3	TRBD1	CASSEGQGADTQYF	TGTGCCAGCAGTGAGGGACAGGGGGCAGATACGCAGTATTTT
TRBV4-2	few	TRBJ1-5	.	CASSQDSGFNQPQHF	TGTGCCAGCAGCCAAGATTCGGGGTTCAATCAGCCCCAGCATTTT
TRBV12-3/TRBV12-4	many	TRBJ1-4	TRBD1	CASTRTGRNEKLFF	TGTGCCAGCACGCGGACAGGGCGCAATGAAAAACTGTTTTTT
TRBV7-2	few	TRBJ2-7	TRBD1	CASTAGTGSYEQYF	TGTGCCAGCACCGCAGGGACAGGCTCCTACGAGCAGTACTTC
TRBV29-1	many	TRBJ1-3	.	CSVSNPGNPSGNTIYF	TGCAGCGTTAGCAACCCAGGGAACCCCTCTGGAAACACCATATATTTT
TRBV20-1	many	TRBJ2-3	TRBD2	CSAREGREGRTDTQYF	TGCAGTGCTAGAGAGGGGCGGGAGGGACGGACAGATACGCAGTATTTT
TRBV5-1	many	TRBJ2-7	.	CASSLAVTYEQYF	TGCGCCAGCAGCTTGGCGGTGACCTACGAGCAGTACTTC
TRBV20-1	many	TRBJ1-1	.	CSAREGRRWTEAFF	TGCAGTGCTAGAGAAGGGAGGAGGTGGACTGAAGCTTTCTTT
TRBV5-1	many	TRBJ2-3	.	CASSFSLDTQYF	TGCGCCAGCAGCTTTTCTCTAGATACGCAGTATTTT
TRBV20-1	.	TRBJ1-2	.	CSAPDSPLDVGYTF	TGCAGTGCTCCGGACAGCCCGCTAGACGTTGGCTACACCTTC
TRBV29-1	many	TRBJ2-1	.	CSVPGLFSYNEQFF	TGCAGCGTGCCGGGACTCTTCTCCTACAATGAGCAGTTCTTC
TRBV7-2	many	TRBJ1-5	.	CASSPQGNQPQHF	TGTGCCAGCAGCCCCCAAGGCAATCAGCCCCAGCATTTT
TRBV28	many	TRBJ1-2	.	CASTPIAEAGYTF	TGTGCCAGCACCCCCATCGCGGAGGCCGGCTACACCTTC
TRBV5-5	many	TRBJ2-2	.	CASSLDTSTGELFF	TGTGCCAGCAGCCTGGACACCTCCACCGGGGAGCTGTTTTTT
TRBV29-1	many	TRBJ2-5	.	CSVGPTTQYF	TGCAGCGTTGGCCCCACGACCCAGTACTTC